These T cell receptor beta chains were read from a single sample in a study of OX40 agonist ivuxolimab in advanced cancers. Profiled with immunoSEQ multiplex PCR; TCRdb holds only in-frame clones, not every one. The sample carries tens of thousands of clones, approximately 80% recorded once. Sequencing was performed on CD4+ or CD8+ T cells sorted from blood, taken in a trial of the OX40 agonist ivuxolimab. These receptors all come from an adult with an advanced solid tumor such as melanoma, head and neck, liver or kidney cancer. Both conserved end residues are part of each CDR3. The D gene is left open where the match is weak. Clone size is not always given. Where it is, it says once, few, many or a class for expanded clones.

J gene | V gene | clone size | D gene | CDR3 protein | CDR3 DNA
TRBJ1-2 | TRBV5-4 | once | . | CASSAPGDYGYTF | TGTGCCAGCAGCGCCCCAGGGGATTATGGCTACACCTTC
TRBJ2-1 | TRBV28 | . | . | CASSLGGTYEQFF | TGTGCCAGCAGTTTAGGGGGGACGTATGAGCAGTTCTTC
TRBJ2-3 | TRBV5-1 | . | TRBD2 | CASSERTSGSADTQYF | TGCGCCAGCAGCGAAAGGACTAGCGGGAGTGCAGATACGCAGTATTTT
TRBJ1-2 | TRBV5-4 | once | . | CASSLASGNYGYTF | TGTGCCAGCAGCTTGGCCTCGGGGAACTATGGCTACACCTTC
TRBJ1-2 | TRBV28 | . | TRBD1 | CASSLGTGTLVGYTF | TGTGCCAGCAGTTTAGGGACAGGGACCTTGGTTGGCTACACCTTC
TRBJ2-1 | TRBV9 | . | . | CASSVGFPPDEQFF | TGTGCCAGCAGCGTAGGTTTTCCACCCGATGAGCAGTTCTTC
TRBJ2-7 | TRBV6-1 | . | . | CASSPRRYEQYF | TGTGCCAGCAGTCCCCGACGCTACGAGCAGTACTTC
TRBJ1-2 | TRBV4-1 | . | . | CASSQDTGYYGYTF | TGCGCCAGCAGCCAAGATACGGGGTACTATGGCTACACCTTC
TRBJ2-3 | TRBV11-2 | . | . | CASSFVKVLQTDTQYF | TGTGCCAGCAGCTTCGTAAAGGTTTTGCAAACAGATACGCAGTATTTT
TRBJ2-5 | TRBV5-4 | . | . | CASRPQYELGETQYF | TGTGCCAGCAGACCCCAGTACGAACTGGGGGAGACCCAGTACTTC
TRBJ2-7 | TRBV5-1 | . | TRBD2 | CASSLRLAGAPYEQYF | TGCGCCAGCAGCTTGAGGCTAGCGGGAGCCCCCTACGAGCAGTACTTC
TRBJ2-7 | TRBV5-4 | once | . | CASSFDLQGIEQYF | TGTGCCAGCAGCTTCGACCTCCAGGGTATCGAGCAGTACTTC
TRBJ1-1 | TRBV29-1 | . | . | CSVAQMNTEAFF | TGCAGCGTCGCCCAGATGAACACTGAAGCTTTCTTT